The 20 T cell receptor beta chains below were found in one sample sequenced in a study of technical replicates of blood from a few donors. The table came from immunoSEQ multiplex PCR; TCRdb's copy has only in-frame clones and leaves some out. The sample holds fewer than 95,000 clones, roughly nine tenths seen once. Sample: T cells isolated from PBMCs. Every receptor here comes from a human donor in good health.

This chain joins TRBV6-1 and TRBJ2-7, with 7 bases lining up with TRBD1. V shed 5 bases and J 3 bases; nucleotides not matched to a gene: 10. The germline V gene has CDR1 MNHNS and CDR2 SASEGT. The CDR3 spans 15 residues. CDR3 coding DNA: TGTGCCAGCAGTTCTGCCGAGGGACAGAGCTACGAGCAGTACTTC. This sequence encodes CASSSAEGQSYEQYF.

This sequence joins TRBV5-4 and TRBJ2-5; TRBD2 aligns across 11 bases. V gave up 5 bases and J gave up 5 bases; unmatched junction bases: 5. The CDR3 covers 14 residues. Germline V CDR1 and CDR2: SGHNT, YYREEE (reference sequence). The CDR3 loop is CASRKTSGSETQYF. For the CDR3, the DNA is TGTGCCAGCAGAAAAACTAGCGGGAGTGAGACCCAGTACTTC.

The gene calls are TRBV9 and TRBJ1-2, with 7 bases fitting TRBD1. The length of the CDR3 is 15 residues. The trim removed 4 bases at V and 1 base at J, leaving 7 bases unmatched. The V gene's germline CDR1 is SGDLS and CDR2 YYNGEE. The CDR3 region has the DNA TGTGCCAGCAGCACCGGGACAGCGAATAACTATGGCTACACCTTC. As protein: CASSTGTANNYGYTF.

The CDR3 coding sequence is TGTGCCAGCAGTGCACAGATGGATACGCAGTATTTT. This encodes CASSAQMDTQYF. This chain joins TRBV27 and TRBJ2-3; D remains unclear. V gave up 5 bases and J gave up 6 bases, with 9 bases separating them. Germline V gene sequence: CDR1 MNHEY, CDR2 SMNVEV (reference sequence). The CDR3 spans 12 residues.

This clone was picked up one time. Additional DNA sequences in this sample encode the identical CDR3. This chain links TRBV6-5 with TRBJ1-1; no clear D gene. The CDR3 is 13 amino acids. Per germline, CDR1 MNHEY and CDR2 SVGAGI. Trimming left V 2 bases short and J 1 base short, with 5 bases between. The CDR3 DNA reads as TGTGCCAGCAGTTACCTGTCGAACACTGAAGCTTTCTTT. As protein: CASSYLSNTEAFF.

V usage is TRBV28 and J usage is TRBJ1-2, with 9 bases matching TRBD1. J gave up 6 bases and V 6 bases, and 8 bases lay outside the gene matches. The CDR3 runs to 14 residues. From germline, CDR1 is MDHEN and CDR2 SYDVKM. The CDR3 loop is CASRDPGQGHGYTF. DNA of the CDR3: TGTGCCAGCAGGGACCCGGGACAGGGTCATGGCTACACCTTC.

This clone was detected only once. The genes are TRBV27 and TRBJ1-1, with no clear D. Trimming stripped 3 bases from V and 0 bases from J, with 5 bases between. CDR3 length: 13 residues. The germline gives CDR1 MNHEY, CDR2 SMNVEV (reference sequence). Written as DNA, the CDR3 is TGTGCCAGCAGTTTGACATTGAACACTGAAGCTTTCTTT. Residues: CASSLTLNTEAFF.

The chain links TRBV11-1 to TRBJ2-7; D perhaps matches TRBD2 (6 bases). This CDR3 region has 17 residues. Trimming pared 1 base from V and 1 base from J, leaving 17 bases between. CDR1 is SGHAT, CDR2 FQDESV, per germline (reference sequence). CDR3 loop: CASSLERVRDFSYEQYF. CDR3 bases: TGTGCCAGCAGCTTAGAGAGGGTCAGGGACTTTTCCTACGAGCAGTACTTC. Based on the CDR3 plus reference TRBV11-1 and TRBJ2-7, the full variable domain is EAEVAQSPRYKITEKSQAVAFWCDPISGHATLYWYRQILGQGPELLVQFQDESVVDDSQLPKDRFSAERLKGVDSTLKIQPAELGDSAMYLCASSLERVRDFSYEQYFGPGTRLTVT.

The chain has TRBV9 and TRBJ1-1, with D unclear. The CDR3 runs to 15 residues. Trimming shortened V by 3 bases and J by 3 bases, and 15 bases separated the two germline ends. The germline V gene has CDR1 SGDLS and CDR2 YYNGEE. CDR3 coding DNA: TGTGCCAGCAGCGCGCAGATCGACCGGGACACTGAAGCTTTCTTT. Its protein product is CASSAQIDRDTEAFF.

This clone came up once. The rearrangement uses TRBV5-1 and TRBJ2-6, with 9 bases aligning to TRBD1. The ends lost 6 bases at V and 1 base at J; junction bases unmatched: 8. The germline CDR1 and CDR2 sequences are SGHRS and YFSETQ. The CDR3 consists of 17 residues. The CDR3 DNA follows: TGCGCCAGCAATCCGGGACAGGGATTATCTGGGGCCAACGTCCTGACTTTC. Protein product: CASNPGQGLSGANVLTF.

This rearrangement joins TRBV19 to TRBJ1-1; 9 positions match TRBD1. J lost 6 bases, V lost 5 bases, and 1 base had no gene match. The length of the CDR3 is 12 residues. Looked up from germline, CDR1 is LNHDA and CDR2 is SQIVND (reference sequence). The CDR3 region has the DNA TGTGCCAGTAGTGACAGGGGGGCTGAAGCTTTCTTT. This codes for CASSDRGAEAFF.

V usage is TRBV11-3 and J usage is TRBJ2-7; a weak D match, TRBD1 (6 bases). The CDR3 length is 14 residues. Trimming left V 7 bases short and J 1 base short, with 14 bases between. Germline CDR1 reads SGHNT; CDR2 reads YENEEA. The CDR3 is CASTSGTNSYEQYF. As DNA, the CDR3 is TGTGCCAGCACTTCAGGGACAAATTCCTACGAGCAGTACTTC.

V gene TRBV25-1 combines with J gene TRBJ2-2; D is possibly TRBD1 (5 bases). Germline-derived CDR1 and CDR2 are MGHDK and SYGVNS. V was trimmed by 1 base and J by 6 bases, leaving 9 bases between them. The CDR3 is 14 amino acids. The CDR3 here is CASSEFLGPGELFF. The CDR3 nucleotides are TGTGCCAGCAGTGAATTTCTGGGGCCCGGGGAGCTGTTTTTT.

This chain links TRBV7-9 with TRBJ2-5, with TRBD1 matching over 12 bases. V was clipped by 2 bases and J by 3 bases; unmatched bases: 7. CDR1 and CDR2 from the germline V gene are SEHNR and FQNEAQ (reference sequence). CDR3 length: 17 amino acids. CDR3 bases: TGTGCCAGCAGCTTAATAATCGGGACAGGGGGCGAAGAGACCCAGTACTTC. Translated: CASSLIIGTGGEETQYF.

V is TRBV27 and J is TRBJ1-5; D ambiguous. Germline V gene data show CDR1 as MNHEY and CDR2 as SMNVEV (reference sequence). Deletions cut 3 bases from V and 3 bases from J, with 12 bases between. This CDR3 has 15 amino acids. The DNA of the CDR3 is TGTGCCAGCAGTTTTAGTGGAGGGCCCAATCAGCCCCAGCATTTT. Translated, it gives CASSFSGGPNQPQHF.

The gene calls are TRBV6-5 and TRBJ1-1; TRBD1 matches at 7 bases. The CDR3 loop spans 14 amino acids. The V gene end was trimmed by 4 bases and the J gene end by 4 bases; junction bases not matched to a gene: 6. Germline CDR1 MNHEY, CDR2 SVGAGI. In DNA form, the CDR3 reads TGTGCCAGCAGTTCCGAGGGGGCCGGCACTGAAGCTTTCTTT. As protein: CASSSEGAGTEAFF.

The genes are TRBV9 and TRBJ2-1, with TRBD2 identical over 9 bases. Trimming took 6 bases from V and 6 from J; bases not matched to a gene: 13. The germline V gene encodes CDR1 SGDLS and CDR2 YYNGEE. The CDR3 runs 16 residues. The CDR3 loop is CASTGSGLAGVNEQFF. In DNA form, the CDR3 reads TGTGCCAGCACCGGGTCGGGCTTAGCGGGAGTCAATGAGCAGTTCTTC.

The gene calls are TRBV19 and TRBJ2-7, with 10 bases aligning to TRBD1. Germline-derived CDR1 and CDR2 are LNHDA and SQIVND (reference sequence). The CDR3 spans 15 residues. V was pared by 4 bases and J by 2 bases, with 5 bases of the junction left unmatched. CDR3 nucleotide sequence: TGTGCCAGTAGTACCCCGGGACAGGGGACCTACGAGCAGTACTTC. It encodes CASSTPGQGTYEQYF.

This chain joins TRBV11-2 and TRBJ2-1, with 8 bases that match TRBD2. J was trimmed by 7 bases and V by 1 base; bases with no gene match: 3. The CDR3 consists of 14 residues. Germline V CDR1 and CDR2: SGHAT, FQNNGV. The CDR3 region has the DNA TGTGCCAGCAGCTTAGCGGGAGGGGGGAATGAGCAGTTCTTC. Translation: CASSLAGGGNEQFF.

This chain uses TRBV6-5 with TRBJ1-1; D is unclear. Germline V gene sequence: CDR1 MNHEY, CDR2 SVGAGI. The CDR3 spans 13 residues. The V gene lost 6 bases and the J gene lost 0 bases, with 8 bases spanning the gap. CDR3 protein: CASSTTVNTEAFF. The CDR3 coding sequence is TGTGCCAGCAGCACAACAGTGAACACTGAAGCTTTCTTT.